This paragraph covers one TCR beta chain sequence. Its specificity is unknown. The data were obtained in a study of T cells in tuberculosis. Study as a whole: A South African cohort included IGRA-negative adolescents, latently infected IGRA-positive adolescents and adults with active tuberculosis. PBMC were archived before or within 7 days of starting treatment. Study-level findings and limits: Active tuberculosis alpha repertoires lay closer to GMM-specific TCRs than controls'.

The germline V and J ends were trimmed by 0 bases and 4 bases, with 10 bases remaining between them. Germline values: CDR1 SGHKS, CDR2 YYEKEE (reference sequence). The CDR3 runs 14 residues. Generated by immunoSEQ multiplex PCR, the TCRdb table keeps only in-frame clones and is missing some. Here the sample spans about 40,000 clones, approximately 93% being singletons. Time point defined: new active TB diagnosis, blood taken before or within 7 days of starting treatment. The receptor comes from an adult with tuberculosis. The chain uses TRBV5-5 and TRBJ1-2; perhaps TRBD1 as D (5 bases). Sequenced material: PBMCs, taken at tuberculosis diagnosis. The CDR3 sequence: CASSLETVTYGYTF. The CDR3 DNA reads as TGTGCCAGCAGCTTGGAGACAGTTACCTATGGCTACACCTTC. Combining the CDR3 with reference TRBV5-5 and TRBJ1-2 gives the whole variable domain DAGVTQSPTHLIKTRGQQVTLRCSPISGHKSVSWYQQVLGQGPQFIFQYYEKEERGRGNFPDRFSARQFPNYSSELNVNALLLGDSALYLCASSLETVTYGYTFGSGTRLTVV.